Listed here is a single TCR beta chain. Its antigen is unknown. This specimen belongs to a study of beta chain features in type 1 diabetes. Study-wide points: The similarity of naive, central memory and Treg TCRB repertoires appeared greater among patients than among healthy donors. When VDJ junctions were examined, type 1 diabetes patients showed fewer insertions and more deletions. Still unanswered here is whether HLA type influences TCRB rearrangement.

The investigators reverse transcribed all of the isolated RNA, so they sequenced expressed TCRB transcripts. Profiled with immunoSEQ multiplex PCR; TCRdb holds only in-frame clones, not every one. Of 300,000 to 350,000 clones detected, about 15% appear once; the ten largest clones hold over 5.5%. The specimen sequenced was central memory CD4+ T cells from blood. This TCR came from a man between 25 and 39 years old in good health.

CDR3 sequence reads: CASSLASGPRYEQYF. CDR3 DNA: TGTGCCAGCAGCTTAGCCTCGGGACCGCGCTACGAGCAGTACTTC. The chain is built from TRBV7-6 and TRBJ2-5; perhaps D is TRBD1 or TRBD2 (5 bases each). The DNA end is a closer match to TRBJ2-7, so the J assignment may be wrong. CDR1 and CDR2 from the germline V gene are SGHVS and FNYEAQ. CDR3 length equals 15 residues.